A single sample gave rise to the 10 T cell receptor beta chains below, sequenced in a study of blood T cell repertoires in COVID-19. Sequenced by immunoSEQ multiplex PCR; TCRdb stores in-frame clones only, minus some. Here the sample spans tens of thousands of clones, roughly 80% being singletons. Sample: peripheral blood. All receptors come from a man older than 75 with active or convalescent COVID-19.

The chain carries TRBV10-2 and TRBJ1-1, with D possibly being TRBD1 (6 bases). V shed 4 bases and J shed 1 base, with 19 bases lying between them. Germline CDR1 is WSHSY and CDR2 is SAAADI. This CDR3 spans 17 amino acids. The CDR3 region has the DNA TGCGCCAGCAGTGGTCGAGCGGGGGGCCCGCAGAACACTGAAGCTTTCTTT. This gives the protein CASSGRAGGPQNTEAFF.

The rearrangement links TRBV6-5 to TRBJ1-6; 8 bases match TRBD1. The CDR3 totals 11 residues. V shed 4 bases and J 18 bases; nucleotides not matched to a gene: 5. CDR1 and CDR2 (germline): MNHEY, SVGAGI. CDR3 in amino acids: CASSSLTGDHF. CDR3 bases: TGTGCCAGCAGTTCCTTGACAGGGGACCACTTT.

This clone was seen only once. The chain employs TRBV19 and TRBJ2-7; 7 nucleotides align to TRBD1. Germline V gene lookup returns CDR1 LNHDA and CDR2 SQIVND (reference sequence). The CDR3 has 15 residues. V shed 5 bases and J 0 bases; nucleotides not matched to a gene: 7. CDR3 loop: CASSAQGTRSYEQYF. As DNA, the CDR3 is TGTGCCAGTAGTGCACAGGGGACCCGCTCCTACGAGCAGTACTTC. Drawing the rest from reference TRBV19 and TRBJ2-7, the complete variable domain is DGGITQSPKYLFRKEGQNVTLSCEQNLNHDAMYWYRQDPGQGLRLIYYSQIVNDFQKGDIAEGYSVSREKKESFPLTVTSAQKNPTAFYLCASSAQGTRSYEQYFGPGTRLTVT.

CDR3 DNA: TGCGCCAGCAGCCAAGACAAGGGGGCGATAGGCTCACCCCTCCACTTT. This translates into CASSQDKGAIGSPLHF. The chain uses TRBV4-1 and TRBJ1-6; TRBD1 agrees at 7 bases. Germline V gene lookup returns CDR1 MGHRA and CDR2 YSYEKL. The CDR3 covers 16 residues. The ends lost 0 bases at V and 10 bases at J; junction bases unmatched: 9.

The chain joins TRBV28 to TRBJ1-3; 8 nucleotides align to TRBD1. The junction had 5 bases not matched to a gene; V was cut back by 5 bases and J by 2 bases. This CDR3 is built from 15 residues. Germline CDR1 MDHEN, CDR2 SYDVKM. The DNA for the CDR3 is TGTGCCAGCAGTCCAGGACAGGGCGCTGGAAACACCATATATTTT. Translation gives CASSPGQGAGNTIYF. The variable domain in full, with the rest retrieved from reference TRBV28 and TRBJ1-3, is DVKVTQSSRYLVKRTGEKVFLECVQDMDHENMFWYRQDPGLGLRLIYFSYDVKMKEKGDIPEGYSVSREKKERFSLILESASTNQTSMYLCASSPGQGAGNTIYFGEGSWLTVV.

The CDR3 protein is CASSVQGNNSPLHF. The CDR3 DNA is TGTGCCAGCAGCGTACAGGGGAATAATTCACCCCTCCACTTT. The V gene is TRBV7-2, the J gene TRBJ1-6; 7 bases fit TRBD1. V shed 5 bases and J 5 bases; nucleotides not matched to a gene: 3. This CDR3 has 14 residues. In germline, CDR1 is SGHTA, CDR2 FQGNSA.

DNA for the CDR3: TGTGCCAGTAGTACCTACGACAGGGCCCCCACCGGGGAGCTGTTTTTT. Its protein is CASSTYDRAPTGELFF. V and J are TRBV19 and TRBJ2-2; 7 bases fit TRBD1. J lost 4 bases, V lost 4 bases, and 9 bases had no gene match. The CDR3 loop spans 16 amino acids. Germline CDR1 and CDR2: LNHDA and SQIVND (reference sequence).

Within the sample, this clone is medium-sized. This chain connects TRBV29-1 to TRBJ2-1, with TRBD2 matching 8 bases. There are 13 residues in the CDR3. From germline, CDR1 is SQVTM and CDR2 ANQGSEA. V lost 7 bases and J lost 3; bases outside the gene matches: 5. CDR3 amino acids: CSATAGDYNEQFF. CDR3 DNA: TGCAGCGCTACAGCGGGGGACTACAATGAGCAGTTCTTC.

This clone was detected only a few times. V usage is TRBV7-6 and J usage is TRBJ2-1; 10 bases agree with TRBD1. Germline trimming cut 7 bases from V and 7 bases from J; bases unmatched to any gene: 10. The CDR3 runs to 15 residues. Germline loops: CDR1 SGHVS, CDR2 FNYEAQ. The CDR3 is CASMGQGNPENEQFF. As DNA, the CDR3 is TGTGCCAGCATGGGACAGGGGAACCCTGAAAATGAGCAGTTCTTC. The variable domain in full, completed from reference TRBV7-6 and TRBJ2-1, reads GAGVSQSPRYKVTKRGQDVALRCDPISGHVSLYWYRQALGQGPEFLTYFNYEAQQDKSGLPNDRFSAERPEGSISTLTIQRTEQRDSAMYRCASMGQGNPENEQFFGPGTRLTVL.

The chain carries TRBV7-3 and TRBJ2-3, with D tentatively TRBD1 (5 bases). Per germline, CDR1 SGHTA and CDR2 FQGTGA. This CDR3 has 16 amino acids. Between the trimmed V and J ends, which lost 5 bases and 2 bases, there was a span of 17 bases. DNA for the CDR3: TGTGCCAGCAGCCGAATGGGGCTTCTTCTCACAGATACGCAGTATTTT. Its protein is CASSRMGLLLTDTQYF.